These 22 T cell receptor beta chains were all obtained from the same sample, sequenced in a study of shared clonotypes between healthy human individuals. The assay was immunoSEQ multiplex PCR, and TCRdb's table has in-frame clones only and misses some. The table lists some 2.1 million clones, over 85% of them singletons, with 0.1% to 0.15% in the top ten. The specimen was naive CD4+ T cells sorted from blood. The subset: CD45RA+ positively selected. Receptor source: a man aged 18 to 29 in good health.

The chain joins TRBV30 to TRBJ2-1; TRBD2 matches at 12 bases. The CDR3 contains 13 residues. CDR1 and CDR2 from the germline V gene are GTSNPN and SVGIG (reference sequence). Germline trimming cut 5 bases from V and 7 bases from J; bases unmatched to any gene: 3. The CDR3 sequence is CAWLLAGGNEQFF. Here the CDR3 DNA reads TGTGCCTGGTTACTAGCGGGGGGAAATGAGCAGTTCTTC.

CDR3 bases: TGTGCCAGTACCCCCAGGTGGACACTAAACACTGAAGCTTTCTTT. Protein product: CASTPRWTLNTEAFF. The rearrangement links TRBV19 to TRBJ1-1; TRBD1 is a possible D gene (5 bases). With 7 bases removed from V and 2 bases from J, the gap between germline ends came to 17 bases. CDR1 and CDR2 (germline): LNHDA, SQIVND (reference sequence). The CDR3 loop spans 15 amino acids.

This chain joins TRBV7-9 and TRBJ1-1; TRBD1 is a possible D gene (5 bases). The CDR3 has 15 amino acids. In germline, CDR1 is SEHNR, CDR2 FQNEAQ (reference sequence). The germline V and J ends were trimmed by 1 base and 0 bases, with 9 bases remaining between them. Here the CDR3 reads CASSLGQPMNTEAFF. The DNA for the CDR3 is TGTGCCAGCAGCTTAGGACAGCCCATGAACACTGAAGCTTTCTTT. Based on the CDR3 plus reference TRBV7-9 and TRBJ1-1, the full variable domain is DTGVSQNPRHKITKRGQNVTFRCDPISEHNRLYWYRQTLGQGPEFLTYFQNEAQLEKSRLLSDRFSAERPKGSFSTLEIQRTEQGDSAMYLCASSLGQPMNTEAFFGQGTRLTVV.

This chain links TRBV2 with TRBJ2-3; TRBD1 aligns across 8 bases. CDR1 is SNHLY and CDR2 is FYNNEI in the germline V gene. This CDR3 contains 15 residues. The trim removed 6 bases at V and 3 bases at J, leaving 8 bases unmatched. CDR3 sequence: CASRDRDRLTDTQYF. In DNA form, the CDR3 reads TGTGCCAGCAGGGACCGGGACAGGTTAACAGATACGCAGTATTTT.

The gene calls are TRBV9 and TRBJ1-3, with 9 bases lining up with TRBD1. Germline loops: CDR1 SGDLS, CDR2 YYNGEE. V trimming: 2 bases; J trimming: 0 bases; junction bases outside the gene matches: 12. CDR3 length equals 19 residues. The CDR3 coding sequence is TGTGCCAGCAGCGTCGACACAGGGGGCTACGCGGGCTCTGGAAACACCATATATTTT. It translates to CASSVDTGGYAGSGNTIYF.

This chain joins TRBV7-2 and TRBJ1-5; D remains unclear. V was pared by 4 bases and J by 0 bases, with 13 bases between. Germline CDR1 reads SGHTA; CDR2 reads FQGNSA. The CDR3 sequence is 16 residues long. The chain's CDR3 is CASSSLAGSSNQPQHF. For the CDR3, the DNA is TGTGCCAGCAGCTCCCTCGCGGGGAGTAGCAATCAGCCCCAGCATTTT.

This CDR3 is CASSLTGRYLGYTF. The CDR3 DNA sequence: TGTGCCAGCAGCTTGACTGGACGGTACTTAGGCTACACCTTC. The rearrangement links TRBV5-4 to TRBJ1-2; D is unclear. Between the trimmed V and J ends, which lost 1 base and 8 bases, there was a span of 15 bases. CDR3 length: 14 amino acids. Germline V gene lookup returns CDR1 SGHNT and CDR2 YYREEE (reference sequence). Full variable domain (rest looked up from reference TRBV5-4 and TRBJ1-2): ETGVTQSPTHLIKTRGQQVTLRCSSQSGHNTVSWYQQALGQGPQFIFQYYREEENGRGNFPPRFSGLQFPNYSSELNVNALELDDSALYLCASSLTGRYLGYTFGSGTRLTVV.

The CDR3 reads CASSEHIRDTQYF. The DNA of the CDR3 is TGTGCCAGCAGTGAACACATCAGAGATACGCAGTATTTT. The V call is TRBV2, the J call TRBJ2-3; D ambiguous. CDR3 length: 13 amino acids. The germline V and J ends were trimmed by 2 bases and 5 bases, with 8 bases remaining between them. The germline V gene has CDR1 SNHLY and CDR2 FYNNEI.

The chain couples TRBV25-1 to TRBJ1-2; D is undetermined. This CDR3 is built from 12 residues. Per germline, CDR1 MGHDK and CDR2 SYGVNS. V lost 5 bases and J 5 bases, leaving 9 bases between the germline ends. The CDR3 is CASSPGSYGYTF. In DNA, the CDR3 is TGTGCCAGCAGTCCCGGATCATATGGCTACACCTTC.

V and J are TRBV7-9 and TRBJ1-3; tentative D call: TRBD1 (5 bases). Germline V gives CDR1 SEHNR, CDR2 FQNEAQ (reference sequence). The CDR3 has 17 amino acids. With 1 base removed from V and 4 bases from J, the gap between germline ends came to 17 bases. CDR3 DNA sequence: TGTGCCAGCAGCTTAGGGCCATGGACACGGTCCGGAAACACCATATATTTT. It translates to CASSLGPWTRSGNTIYF.

This clone was observed a single time. The chain is built from TRBV30 and TRBJ2-2; 10 bases match TRBD2. This CDR3 contains 16 residues. Germline V CDR1 and CDR2: GTSNPN, SVGIG (reference sequence). Trimming cost V 0 bases and J 6 bases; bases outside gene matches: 7. The DNA for the CDR3 is TGTGCCTGGAGTGTTTCCCGGACTAGCGGCTCCGGGGAGCTGTTTTTT. Amino acids: CAWSVSRTSGSGELFF.

The genes are TRBV5-3 and TRBJ2-1; D gene unclear. TRBV5-3 is an open reading frame, and its role is uncertain. V was shortened by 5 bases and J by 0 bases, with 12 bases between the two germline ends. The CDR3 covers 15 residues. CDR3 residues: CARREPGSSYNEQFF. As DNA, the CDR3 is TGTGCCAGAAGGGAACCGGGTAGCTCCTACAATGAGCAGTTCTTC.

The rearrangement joins TRBV21-1 to TRBJ2-6; the D call in the table, TRBD1, was not verified against the DNA. TRBV21-1 is noted as a pseudogene. The CDR3 covers 19 residues. For the CDR3, the DNA is TGTGCCAGCAGCAAACGAGGGACAGGGGATTCAGGTGGGGCCAACGTCCTGACTTTC. Protein product: CASSKRGTGDSGGANVLTF.

The chain couples TRBV7-3 to TRBJ2-3, with 7 bases fitting TRBD1. CDR1 SGHTA and CDR2 FQGTGA come from the germline V gene. V shed 4 bases, J shed 3 bases, and the junction held 4 bases outside the gene matches. The CDR3 is 14 amino acids. CDR3 DNA: TGTGCCAGCAGCTCCGGGACAGTTACAGATACGCAGTATTTT. It yields the protein CASSSGTVTDTQYF.

This chain connects TRBV15 to TRBJ2-1; D possibly corresponds to TRBD1 (6 bases). V was pared by 4 bases and J by 4 bases, with 14 bases between. This CDR3 spans 15 amino acids. Germline V lookup: CDR1 LNHNV, CDR2 YYDKDF (reference sequence). In DNA, the CDR3 is TGTGCCACCAGCAAAAGACAGGCGGGTTACAATGAGCAGTTCTTC. This sequence encodes CATSKRQAGYNEQFF.

This rearrangement joins TRBV11-2 to TRBJ2-1, with 8 bases aligning to TRBD2. The CDR3 length is 18 residues. Losses at the gene ends were 1 base for V and 3 bases for J; bases not matched to a gene: 11. Germline V CDR1 and CDR2: SGHAT, FQNNGV. CDR3 loop: CASSLVPPRSGSYNEQFF. CDR3 nucleotide sequence: TGTGCCAGCAGCTTAGTCCCCCCACGCAGCGGGAGCTACAATGAGCAGTTCTTC. Using reference TRBV11-2 and TRBJ2-1 for the parts outside the CDR3, the full variable domain is EAGVAQSPRYKIIEKRQSVAFWCNPISGHATLYWYQQILGQGPKLLIQFQNNGVVDDSQLPKDRFSAERLKGVDSTLKIQPAKLEDSAVYLCASSLVPPRSGSYNEQFFGPGTRLTVL.

The chain combines TRBV10-3 with TRBJ2-1; TRBD2 matches 13 bases. The length of the CDR3 is 19 residues. The junction had 10 bases not matched to a gene; V was cut back by 0 bases and J by 5 bases. CDR1 ENHRY and CDR2 SYGVKD come from the germline V gene. The CDR3 DNA follows: TGTGCCATCAGTGAGTCGGAACTAGGACTAGCGGGGGAAAACAATGAGCAGTTCTTC. Residues: CAISESELGLAGENNEQFF.

Here the CDR3 reads CASSQNTGTGEAFF. The CDR3 coding sequence is TGCGCCAGCAGTCAAAATACAGGGACGGGTGAAGCTTTCTTT. The chain links TRBV5-1 to TRBJ1-1; maybe TRBD1 (6 bases). CDR3 length: 14 residues. Germline V gene sequence: CDR1 SGHRS, CDR2 YFSETQ. Trimming cost V 5 bases and J 7 bases, with 18 bases left between them.

The chain combines TRBV6-5 with TRBJ1-3; 9 nucleotides line up with TRBD1. Germline values: CDR1 MNHEY, CDR2 SVGAGI. Trimming took 2 bases from V and 2 from J; bases not matched to a gene: 4. The CDR3 spans 16 residues. CDR3: CASSYTGTGTGNTIYF. CDR3 sequence (DNA): TGTGCCAGCAGTTACACAGGGACAGGGACTGGAAACACCATATATTTT.

This chain uses TRBV6-1 with TRBJ1-1, with D possibly matching TRBD1 (5 bases). This CDR3 has 14 amino acids. Germline-derived CDR1 and CDR2 are MNHNS and SASEGT. Trimming shortened V by 6 bases and J by 4 bases, and 15 bases separated the two germline ends. CDR3 residues: CASSGGESGTEAFF. In DNA form, the CDR3 reads TGTGCCAGCAGCGGAGGGGAATCGGGCACTGAAGCTTTCTTT.

This chain uses TRBV29-1 with TRBJ2-2; D is perhaps TRBD1 (6 bases). This CDR3 has 14 amino acids. Germline V lookup: CDR1 SQVTM, CDR2 ANQGSEA. V was shortened by 6 bases and J by 2 bases, with 13 bases between the two germline ends. The CDR3 region has the DNA TGCAGCGTCACAGACAGGACTAACACCGGGGAGCTGTTTTTT. Its translation is CSVTDRTNTGELFF.

The rearrangement joins TRBV18 to TRBJ2-7, with 10 bases fitting TRBD2. The CDR3 spans 17 residues. Germline CDR1 KGHSH, CDR2 LQKENI. Trimming at V came to 1 base and at J to 4 bases, leaving 10 bases not matched to a gene. Written as DNA, the CDR3 is TGTGCCAGCTCACCACGGCTAGCGGGAGTGGGGTTTTACGAGCAGTACTTC. Its translation is CASSPRLAGVGFYEQYF.